These 11 T cell receptor beta chains share one sample of origin, sequenced in a study of CD8 T cells in Susac syndrome. RNA in amounts of about 0.5 to 1 ug was reverse transcribed with random hexamers. Each CDR3 protein gets one entry after TCRdb re-called the immunoSEQ multiplex PCR reads with MiXCR. Of approximately 90,000 distinct CDR3 sequences listed, just under 95% were seen once; the top ten hold about 0.32%. Sample: CD8+ T cells from PBMCs. The receptors were sampled from a human donor in good health.

This clonotype was counted a few times. V and J are TRBV11-1 and TRBJ2-2; TRBD2 is a possible D gene (5 bases). V lost 1 base and J 0 bases, leaving 6 bases between the germline ends. The CDR3 covers 15 residues. Germline assignment: CDR1 SGHAT and CDR2 FQDESV (reference sequence). CDR3 nucleotide sequence: TGTGCCAGCAGCTTAGGAGGGACGAACACCGGGGAGCTGTTTTTT. Translating it yields CASSLGGTNTGELFF. Together with reference TRBV11-1 and TRBJ2-2, the CDR3 gives the full variable domain: EAEVAQSPRYKITEKSQAVAFWCDPISGHATLYWYRQILGQGPELLVQFQDESVVDDSQLPKDRFSAERLKGVDSTLKIQPAELGDSAMYLCASSLGGTNTGELFFGEGSRLTVL.

The chain uses TRBV5-1 and TRBJ2-7; D not resolved. V was pared by 1 base and J by 2 bases, with 10 bases between. Germline V lookup: CDR1 SGHRS, CDR2 YFSETQ. The length of the CDR3 is 14 residues. CDR3 residues: CASSLPDTPYEQYF. CDR3 nucleotides: TGCGCCAGCAGCTTGCCCGACACCCCCTACGAGCAGTACTTC.

The rearrangement joins TRBV24-1 to TRBJ2-7; tentative D call: TRBD1 (7 bases). Germline V gene lookup returns CDR1 KGHDR and CDR2 SFDVKD. Between the trimmed V and J ends, which lost 7 bases and 8 bases, there was a span of 23 bases. This CDR3 contains 15 residues. The CDR3 is CATSPRGTGVKKQYF. CDR3 nucleotides: TGTGCCACCAGCCCCAGGGGGACTGGGGTGAAGAAGCAGTACTTC.

The chain uses TRBV6-1 and TRBJ1-1; TRBD1 might be the D (5 bases). CDR1 MNHNS and CDR2 SASEGT come from the germline V gene. The V gene lost 5 bases and the J gene lost 1 base, with 17 bases spanning the gap. The CDR3 sequence is 16 residues long. CDR3 coding DNA: TGTGCCAGCAGTCCCCGGGGGGGGGAACCGAACACTGAAGCTTTCTTT. It encodes CASSPRGGEPNTEAFF.

This chain uses TRBV5-1 with TRBJ2-3; TRBD1 is a possible D gene (5 bases). CDR3 length: 14 amino acids. Germline CDR1 and CDR2: SGHRS and YFSETQ. V lost 10 bases to trimming and J lost 4 bases, with 19 bases between them. The CDR3 region is CASQAVGPPDTQYF. The CDR3 DNA follows: TGCGCCTCCCAGGCCGTGGGGCCACCAGATACGCAGTATTTT.

This clonotype showed up just once. This chain joins TRBV12-3 or TRBV12-4 and TRBJ2-6; no reliable D call. Between the trimmed V and J ends, which lost 5 bases and 0 bases, there was a span of 8 bases. This CDR3 is 15 amino acids long. The CDR3 DNA reads TGTGCCAGCAGTCGTCAAAACTCTGGGGCCAACGTCCTGACTTTC. Translating it yields CASSRQNSGANVLTF.

This clonotype was recorded once. This rearrangement joins TRBV23-1 to TRBJ2-3; TRBD1 or TRBD2 may be the D gene (5 bases each). TRBV23-1 is marked as an open reading frame, function uncertain. The ends were cut back, 4 bases at V and 1 base at J, with 12 bases in the middle. The CDR3 has 15 amino acids. CDR3 loop: CASSRKGTCTDTQYF. CDR3 DNA: TGCGCCAGCAGTCGGAAGGGGACCTGCACAGATACGCAGTATTTT.

V and J are TRBV4-1 and TRBJ2-7; D tentatively reads TRBD1 or TRBD2 (5 bases each). CDR3 length equals 15 residues. Trimming left V 3 bases short and J 0 bases short, with 12 bases between. Germline loops: CDR1 MGHRA, CDR2 YSYEKL. The CDR3 region has the DNA TGCGCCAGCAGCCAGCAGGGACCGAGCTCCTACGAGCAGTACTTC. It yields the protein CASSQQGPSSYEQYF.

The chain uses TRBV18 and TRBJ2-7, with D possibly being TRBD1 (5 bases). Germline values: CDR1 KGHSH, CDR2 LQKENI. The CDR3 is 12 amino acids. V dropped 5 bases and J dropped 3 bases, with 8 bases sitting between them. The CDR3 loop is CASSGRDYEQYF. CDR3 sequence (DNA): TGTGCCAGCTCAGGCAGGGACTACGAGCAGTACTTC.

As DNA, the CDR3 is TGCAGCGTTGAAGGGAAGGGCTCCCCCCCGGGGAATGAGCAGTTCTTC. As protein: CSVEGKGSPPGNEQFF. The chain links TRBV29-1 to TRBJ2-1; weak D call: TRBD2 (5 bases). V gave up 1 base and J gave up 7 bases, with 20 bases separating them. The CDR3 runs 16 residues. CDR1 and CDR2 from the germline V gene are SQVTM and ANQGSEA.

The J gene is TRBJ2-7, the V gene TRBV6-5; the match to TRBD2 covers 8 bases. The ends lost 3 bases at V and 0 bases at J; junction bases unmatched: 10. The V gene's germline CDR1 is MNHEY and CDR2 SVGAGI. The CDR3 runs to 17 residues. The CDR3 DNA is TGTGCCAGCAGTTATATAGCCCCGGGACTAGGCTCCTACGAGCAGTACTTC. Its protein is CASSYIAPGLGSYEQYF.